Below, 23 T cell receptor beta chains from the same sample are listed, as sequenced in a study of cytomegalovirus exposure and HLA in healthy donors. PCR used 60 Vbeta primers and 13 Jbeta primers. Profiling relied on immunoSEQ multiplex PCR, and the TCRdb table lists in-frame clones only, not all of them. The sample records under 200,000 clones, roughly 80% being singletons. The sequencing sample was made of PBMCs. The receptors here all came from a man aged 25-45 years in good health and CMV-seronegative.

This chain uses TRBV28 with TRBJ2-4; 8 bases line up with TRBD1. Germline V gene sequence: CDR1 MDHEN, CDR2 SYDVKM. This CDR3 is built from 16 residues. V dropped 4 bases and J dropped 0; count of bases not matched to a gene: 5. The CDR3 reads CASSSRGPEAKNIQYF. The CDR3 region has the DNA TGTGCCAGCAGTTCCAGGGGGCCTGAAGCCAAAAACATTCAGTACTTC.

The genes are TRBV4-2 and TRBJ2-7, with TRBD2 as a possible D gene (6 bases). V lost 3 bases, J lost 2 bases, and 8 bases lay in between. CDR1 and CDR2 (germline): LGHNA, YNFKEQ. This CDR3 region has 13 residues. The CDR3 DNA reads TGTGCCAGCAGCCAGGGGAGGACCTACGAGCAGTACTTC. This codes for CASSQGRTYEQYF.

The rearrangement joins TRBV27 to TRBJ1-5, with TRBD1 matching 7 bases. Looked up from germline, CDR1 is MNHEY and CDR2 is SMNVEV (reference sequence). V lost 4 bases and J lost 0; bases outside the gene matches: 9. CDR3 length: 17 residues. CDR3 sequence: CASSSTTGNYSNQPQHF. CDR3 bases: TGTGCCAGCAGTTCGACGACAGGGAACTATAGCAATCAGCCCCAGCATTTT.

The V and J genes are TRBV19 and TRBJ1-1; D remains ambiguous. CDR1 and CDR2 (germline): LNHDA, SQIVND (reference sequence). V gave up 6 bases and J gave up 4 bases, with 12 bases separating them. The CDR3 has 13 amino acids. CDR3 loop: CASSFSRGTEAFF. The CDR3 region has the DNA TGTGCCAGTAGCTTCTCGAGAGGCACTGAAGCTTTCTTT.

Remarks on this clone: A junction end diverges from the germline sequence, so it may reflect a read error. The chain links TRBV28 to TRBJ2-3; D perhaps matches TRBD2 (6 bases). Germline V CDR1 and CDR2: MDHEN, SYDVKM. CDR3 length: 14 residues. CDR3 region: CTSSLPGDTDTQYF. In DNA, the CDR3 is TGTACCAGCAGCCTCCCGGGGGATACAGATACGCAGTATTTT.

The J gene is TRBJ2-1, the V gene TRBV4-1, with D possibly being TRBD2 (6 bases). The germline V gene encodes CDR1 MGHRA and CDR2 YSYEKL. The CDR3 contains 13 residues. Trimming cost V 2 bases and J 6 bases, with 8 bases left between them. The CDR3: CASSQRLVNEQFF. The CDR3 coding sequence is TGCGCCAGCAGCCAACGACTAGTCAATGAGCAGTTCTTC.

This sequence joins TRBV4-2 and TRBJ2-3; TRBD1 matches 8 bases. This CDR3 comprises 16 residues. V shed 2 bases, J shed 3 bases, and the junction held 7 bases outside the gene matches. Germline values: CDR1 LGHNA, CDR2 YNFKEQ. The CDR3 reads CASSQMDREGTDTQYF. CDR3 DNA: TGTGCCAGCAGCCAAATGGACAGGGAAGGAACAGATACGCAGTATTTT.

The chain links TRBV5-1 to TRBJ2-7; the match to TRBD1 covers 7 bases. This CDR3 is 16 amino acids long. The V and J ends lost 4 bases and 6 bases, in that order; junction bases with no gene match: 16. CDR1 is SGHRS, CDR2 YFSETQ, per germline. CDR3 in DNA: TGCGCCAGCAGCCTCCTCCCGACAGGGAACTCTCTCGAGCAGTACTTC. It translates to CASSLLPTGNSLEQYF.

The CDR3 region has the DNA TGTGCCAGCAGCTCCAGGGTGAACACTGAAGCTTTCTTT. Translation: CASSSRVNTEAFF. The chain combines TRBV7-3 with TRBJ1-1; possible D gene TRBD1, 5 bases. Germline V lookup: CDR1 SGHTA, CDR2 FQGTGA. V was shortened by 4 bases and J by 0 bases, with 6 bases between the two germline ends. The CDR3 extends over 13 amino acids.

Here the CDR3 DNA reads TGTGCCAGCAGTTTTGGGGGGACGGACGGGCAGCCCCAGCATTTT. Protein sequence: CASSFGGTDGQPQHF. The gene calls are TRBV28 and TRBJ1-5; D might be TRBD1 (5 bases). Trimming pared 3 bases from V and 7 bases from J, leaving 16 bases between. This CDR3 is 15 amino acids long. Germline V CDR1 and CDR2: MDHEN, SYDVKM. Combining the CDR3 with reference TRBV28 and TRBJ1-5 gives the whole variable domain DVKVTQSSRYLVKRTGEKVFLECVQDMDHENMFWYRQDPGLGLRLIYFSYDVKMKEKGDIPEGYSVSREKKERFSLILESASTNQTSMYLCASSFGGTDGQPQHFGDGTRLSIL.

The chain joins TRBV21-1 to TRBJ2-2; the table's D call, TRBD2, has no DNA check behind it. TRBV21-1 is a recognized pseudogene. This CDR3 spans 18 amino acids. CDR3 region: CASSNQNSRASAAGELFF. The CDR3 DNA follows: TGTGCCAGCAGCAACCAGAATTCCCGGGCTAGCGCGGCCGGGGAGCTGTTTTTT.

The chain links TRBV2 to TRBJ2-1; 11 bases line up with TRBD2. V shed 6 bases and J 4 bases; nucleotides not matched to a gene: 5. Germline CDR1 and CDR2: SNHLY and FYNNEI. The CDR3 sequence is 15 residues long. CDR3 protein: CASSLTSGAYNEQFF. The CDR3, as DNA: TGTGCCAGCAGCCTGACTAGCGGGGCGTACAATGAGCAGTTCTTC.

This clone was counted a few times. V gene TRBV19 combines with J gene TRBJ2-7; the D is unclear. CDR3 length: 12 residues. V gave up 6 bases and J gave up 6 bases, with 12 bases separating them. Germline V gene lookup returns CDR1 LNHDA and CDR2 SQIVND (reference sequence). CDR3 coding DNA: TGTGCCAGTAGCGATTCCTCGGTCGAGCAGTACTTC. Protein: CASSDSSVEQYF.

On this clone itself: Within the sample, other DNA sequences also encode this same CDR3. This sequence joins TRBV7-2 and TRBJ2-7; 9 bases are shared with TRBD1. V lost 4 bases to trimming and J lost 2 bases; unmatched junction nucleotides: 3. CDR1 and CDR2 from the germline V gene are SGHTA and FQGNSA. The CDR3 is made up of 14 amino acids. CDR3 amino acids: CASSSRTGAYEQYF. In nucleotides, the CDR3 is TGTGCCAGCAGCTCCCGGACAGGGGCCTACGAGCAGTACTTC.

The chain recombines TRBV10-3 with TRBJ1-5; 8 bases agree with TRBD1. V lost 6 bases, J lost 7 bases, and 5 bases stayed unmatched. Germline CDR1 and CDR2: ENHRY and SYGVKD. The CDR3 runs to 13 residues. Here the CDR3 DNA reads TGTGCCATCAGGACGGACAGGGACCAGCCCCAGCATTTT. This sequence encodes CAIRTDRDQPQHF.

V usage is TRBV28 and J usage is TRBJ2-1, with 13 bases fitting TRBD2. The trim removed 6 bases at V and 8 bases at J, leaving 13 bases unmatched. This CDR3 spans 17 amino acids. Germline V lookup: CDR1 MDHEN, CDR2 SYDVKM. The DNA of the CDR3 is TGTGCCAGCAGAGAGGTTCAGGGACTAGCGGGGTCTGATGAGCAGTTCTTC. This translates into CASREVQGLAGSDEQFF.

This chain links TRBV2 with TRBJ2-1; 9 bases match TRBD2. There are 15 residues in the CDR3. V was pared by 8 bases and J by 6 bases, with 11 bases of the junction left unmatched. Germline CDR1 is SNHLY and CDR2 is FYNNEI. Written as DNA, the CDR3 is TGTGCCAGCGTCGGAGGGGCGGGGGGGCTCAATGAGCAGTTCTTC. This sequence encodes CASVGGAGGLNEQFF. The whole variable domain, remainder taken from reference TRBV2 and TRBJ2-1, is EPEVTQTPSHQVTQMGQEVILRCVPISNHLYFYWYRQILGQKVEFLVSFYNNEISEKSEIFDDQFSVERPDGSNFTLKIRSTKLEDSAMYFCASVGGAGGLNEQFFGPGTRLTVL.

Written as DNA, the CDR3 is TGCGCCAGCAGCTCGGCAGGCCAAAGCTATGGCTACACCTTC. Its protein product is CASSSAGQSYGYTF. The chain employs TRBV5-1 and TRBJ1-2, with D unclear. Germline CDR1 is SGHRS and CDR2 is YFSETQ. V lost 3 bases and J lost 4, with 13 bases in between. This CDR3 spans 14 amino acids.

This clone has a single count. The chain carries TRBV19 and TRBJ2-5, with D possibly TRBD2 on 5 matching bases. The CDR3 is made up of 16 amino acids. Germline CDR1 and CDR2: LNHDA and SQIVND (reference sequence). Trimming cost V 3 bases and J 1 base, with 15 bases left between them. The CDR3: CASSMSFWERQETQYF. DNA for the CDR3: TGTGCCAGTAGTATGAGTTTTTGGGAGCGCCAAGAGACCCAGTACTTC.

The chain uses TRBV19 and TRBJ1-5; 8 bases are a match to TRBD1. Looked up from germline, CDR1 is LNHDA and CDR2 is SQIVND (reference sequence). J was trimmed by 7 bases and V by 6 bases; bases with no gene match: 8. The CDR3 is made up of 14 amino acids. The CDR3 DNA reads TGTGCCAGTAGCGATAACAGGGGGTGGCAGCCCCAGCATTTT. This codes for CASSDNRGWQPQHF.

The CDR3 loop reads CASSPGGTNYGYTF. The CDR3 bases are TGTGCCAGCAGCCCAGGGGGCACTAACTATGGCTACACCTTC. The chain has TRBV5-6 and TRBJ1-2, with 8 bases lining up with TRBD1. The CDR3 loop spans 14 amino acids. Trimming removed 4 bases from V and 0 bases from J; junction bases left unmatched: 2. Germline assignment: CDR1 SGHDT and CDR2 YYEEEE.

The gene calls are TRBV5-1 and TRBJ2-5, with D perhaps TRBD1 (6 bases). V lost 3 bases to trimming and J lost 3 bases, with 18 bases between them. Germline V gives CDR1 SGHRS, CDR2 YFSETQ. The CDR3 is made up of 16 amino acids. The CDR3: CASSWGQATGEETQYF. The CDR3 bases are TGCGCCAGCAGCTGGGGACAAGCTACCGGAGAAGAGACCCAGTACTTC.

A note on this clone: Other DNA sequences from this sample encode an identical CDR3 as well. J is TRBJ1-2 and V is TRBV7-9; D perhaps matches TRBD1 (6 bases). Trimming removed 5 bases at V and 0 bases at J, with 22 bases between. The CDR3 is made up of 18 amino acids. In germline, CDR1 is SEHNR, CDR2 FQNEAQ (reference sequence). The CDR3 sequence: CASSHERGAAAPNYGYTF. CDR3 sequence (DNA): TGTGCCAGCAGCCACGAACGGGGGGCAGCCGCCCCTAACTATGGCTACACCTTC.